Following are 21 T cell receptor beta chains from one sample sequenced in a study of control samples from healthy donors and cancer patients. This table comes from immunoSEQ multiplex PCR, and its TCRdb copy is limited to in-frame clones, with some not included. The data contain about 160,000 clones, around 94% of them singletons. Material: PBMCs. All receptors derive from a man in his 60s with colorectal cancer.

The chain couples TRBV28 to TRBJ2-7; 10 nucleotides line up with TRBD2. V lost 7 bases to trimming and J lost 0 bases; unmatched junction nucleotides: 3. The germline V gene has CDR1 MDHEN and CDR2 SYDVKM. This CDR3 comprises 14 residues. CDR3 bases: TGTGCCAGCATCGAGCGGGGGGGCTCCTACGAGCAGTACTTC. It yields the protein CASIERGGSYEQYF.

This chain joins TRBV2 and TRBJ2-3; tentatively, D is TRBD2 (6 bases). This CDR3 has 15 residues. Germline loops: CDR1 SNHLY, CDR2 FYNNEI. V was pared by 2 bases and J by 0 bases, with 9 bases between. CDR3 region: CASSERSGSTDTQYF. In nucleotides, the CDR3 is TGTGCCAGCAGTGAACGGAGCGGGAGCACAGATACGCAGTATTTT. Complete variable domain (other parts from reference TRBV2 and TRBJ2-3): EPEVTQTPSHQVTQMGQEVILRCVPISNHLYFYWYRQILGQKVEFLVSFYNNEISEKSEIFDDQFSVERPDGSNFTLKIRSTKLEDSAMYFCASSERSGSTDTQYFGPGTRLTVL.

This rearrangement joins TRBV29-1 to TRBJ2-6, with D perhaps matching TRBD1 (5 bases). V shed 1 base and J shed 0 bases, with 10 bases lying between them. The CDR3 has 16 amino acids. In germline, CDR1 is SQVTM, CDR2 ANQGSEA. The CDR3 DNA reads as TGCAGCGTTGAAGGTCAGGGCAACTCTGGGGCCAACGTCCTGACTTTC. This translates into CSVEGQGNSGANVLTF.

The chain employs TRBV7-2 and TRBJ1-6, with D perhaps TRBD1 (6 bases). Germline loops: CDR1 SGHTA, CDR2 FQGNSA. The CDR3 has 15 residues. V lost 4 bases, J lost 7 bases, and 14 bases lay in between. CDR3 residues: CASSYGQPPNSPLHF. CDR3 nucleotides: TGTGCCAGCAGCTACGGACAGCCCCCAAATTCACCCCTCCACTTT.

The chain has TRBV5-1 and TRBJ1-5; D perhaps matches TRBD1 (5 bases). Germline CDR1 and CDR2: SGHRS and YFSETQ. The CDR3 contains 15 residues. The V gene lost 4 bases and the J gene lost 0 bases, with 11 bases spanning the gap. DNA of the CDR3: TGCGCCAGCAGCCGGACACCTGATAGCAATCAGCCCCAGCATTTT. Its protein product is CASSRTPDSNQPQHF.

About this clone: In the same sample, other DNA sequences code for this CDR3. The V call is TRBV6-5, the J call TRBJ1-2; TRBD1 agrees at 7 bases. Trimming took 5 bases from V and 8 from J; bases not matched to a gene: 2. CDR1 and CDR2 (germline): MNHEY, SVGAGI. The CDR3 length is 11 residues. CDR3 loop: CASSNRGGYTF. CDR3 coding DNA: TGTGCCAGCAGTAACAGGGGAGGCTACACCTTC.

V usage is TRBV21-1 and J usage is TRBJ2-3. TRBV21-1 is reported as a pseudogene. The CDR3 length is 13 residues. CDR3 residues: CASSPVDTDTQYF. CDR3 in DNA: TGTGCCAGCAGCCCCGTTGATACAGATACGCAGTATTTT.

The CDR3 protein is CASSQARLVINEQFF. The CDR3 nucleotides read TGCGCCAGCAGCCAGGCTCGACTAGTCATCAATGAGCAGTTCTTC. The chain is built from TRBV4-3 and TRBJ2-1, with D perhaps TRBD2 (6 bases). Germline values: CDR1 LGHNA, CDR2 YSLEER. V gave up 3 bases and J gave up 6 bases, with 15 bases separating them. The CDR3 has 15 amino acids.

CDR3 amino acids: CACSRTGEADTQYF. For the CDR3, the DNA is TGTGCCTGCTCAAGGACAGGGGAGGCAGATACGCAGTATTTT. This chain joins TRBV30 and TRBJ2-3, with 9 bases identical to TRBD1. J gave up 4 bases and V 6 bases, and 8 bases lay outside the gene matches. The CDR3 is 14 amino acids. Germline V gives CDR1 GTSNPN, CDR2 SVGIG (reference sequence).

CDR3 sequence (DNA): TGTGCCATCAGGGGAGCGGGGGGCAACAATGAGCAGTTCTTC. Translated, it gives CAIRGAGGNNEQFF. The rearrangement joins TRBV10-3 to TRBJ2-1; 9 nucleotides agree with TRBD2. The CDR3 consists of 14 residues. Germline CDR1 is ENHRY and CDR2 is SYGVKD. The junction had 5 bases not matched to a gene; V was cut back by 6 bases and J by 5 bases.

The chain employs TRBV10-2 and TRBJ2-7; possibly TRBD2 for D (6 bases). V lost 3 bases and J lost 6, with 12 bases in between. The germline gives CDR1 WSHSY, CDR2 SAAADI. CDR3 size: 13 residues. Here the CDR3 DNA reads TGCGCCAGCAGTGATCTCGGGAGCGGCGAGCAGTACTTC. Translated: CASSDLGSGEQYF.

V and J are TRBV15 and TRBJ2-2; tentative D call: TRBD1 (7 bases). Germline loops: CDR1 LNHNV, CDR2 YYDKDF (reference sequence). V was cut by 1 base and J by 1 base, with 25 bases left in between. This CDR3 is built from 21 residues. The CDR3 loop is CATSRGRGAEVWIRNTGELFF. CDR3 coding DNA: TGTGCCACCAGCAGAGGCAGGGGGGCGGAGGTTTGGATTAGGAACACCGGGGAGCTGTTTTTT.

This chain uses TRBV7-2 with TRBJ1-1, with D maybe TRBD1 (5 bases). The CDR3 is 12 amino acids. Germline V gene data show CDR1 as SGHTA and CDR2 as FQGNSA. Deletions cut 4 bases from V and 6 bases from J, with 9 bases between. The CDR3 nucleotides read TGTGCCAGCAGCTGGACACCACCTGAAGCTTTCTTT. As protein: CASSWTPPEAFF.

The V gene is TRBV2, the J gene TRBJ1-1, with D possibly being TRBD1 (6 bases). The CDR3 consists of 16 residues. The germline gives CDR1 SNHLY, CDR2 FYNNEI. V lost 2 bases to trimming and J lost 3 bases, with 16 bases between them. The CDR3 nucleotides read TGTGCCAGCAGTGAAACCGTCTGGGGGCAGGACACTGAAGCTTTCTTT. Amino acids: CASSETVWGQDTEAFF.

The chain is built from TRBV18 and TRBJ1-2, with unresolved D. V lost 6 bases and J 2 bases, leaving 10 bases between the germline ends. The germline V gene has CDR1 KGHSH and CDR2 LQKENI. The CDR3 length is 13 residues. The CDR3 DNA reads TGTGCCAGCTCTTTAGCCGGGAACTATGGCTACACCTTC. It yields the protein CASSLAGNYGYTF.

The chain links TRBV5-1 to TRBJ2-5; TRBD1 aligns across 9 bases. Germline CDR1 SGHRS, CDR2 YFSETQ. Trimming removed 3 bases from V and 2 bases from J; junction bases left unmatched: 5. The CDR3 is 15 amino acids. CDR3 region: CASSSQDRGQETQYF. For the CDR3, the DNA is TGCGCCAGCAGCTCGCAGGACAGGGGTCAAGAGACCCAGTACTTC.

The chain combines TRBV5-1 with TRBJ2-7, with 9 bases lining up with TRBD1. This CDR3 region has 15 residues. Germline lookup yields CDR1 SGHRS and CDR2 YFSETQ. The J segment lost 3 bases and the V segment lost 3 bases, leaving 7 bases of the junction unmatched. This CDR3 is CASSSGQGLIYEQYF. CDR3 nucleotides: TGCGCCAGCAGCTCCGGACAGGGGCTGATCTACGAGCAGTACTTC.

In its sample, this clone was seen once. The chain links TRBV6-1 to TRBJ2-3; 10 positions agree with TRBD2. This CDR3 has 16 amino acids. J gave up 0 bases and V 4 bases, and 4 bases lay outside the gene matches. Germline V gene data show CDR1 as MNHNS and CDR2 as SASEGT. The CDR3 loop is CASSAPTSGSTDTQYF. CDR3 DNA sequence: TGTGCCAGCAGTGCCCCGACTAGCGGGAGCACAGATACGCAGTATTTT.

For the CDR3, the DNA is TGTGCCAGCAGCTTAGATGGCCAGGGGGCGTGGGAGACCCAGTACTTC. Translating gives CASSLDGQGAWETQYF. The gene calls are TRBV11-2 and TRBJ2-5; the match to TRBD1 covers 8 bases. The germline V gene has CDR1 SGHAT and CDR2 FQNNGV. V trimming: 0 bases; J trimming: 5 bases; junction bases outside the gene matches: 8. The CDR3 has 16 residues.

The V call is TRBV7-2, the J call TRBJ1-3; D is perhaps TRBD1 (5 bases). CDR1 and CDR2 from the germline V gene are SGHTA and FQGNSA. The CDR3 has 16 amino acids. Between the trimmed V and J ends, which lost 5 bases and 0 bases, there was a span of 14 bases. CDR3 sequence (DNA): TGTGCCAGCAGCCTTGGCGGGGGAAGCTCTGGAAACACCATATATTTT. This translates into CASSLGGGSSGNTIYF. The whole variable domain, filled in from reference TRBV7-2 and TRBJ1-3, reads GAGVSQSPSNKVTEKGKDVELRCDPISGHTALYWYRQSLGQGLEFLIYFQGNSAPDKSGLPSDRFSAERTGGSVSTLTIQRTQQEDSAVYLCASSLGGGSSGNTIYFGEGSWLTVV.

V is TRBV6-5 and J is TRBJ2-1; D is possibly TRBD2 (5 bases). CDR1 and CDR2 (germline): MNHEY, SVGAGI. This CDR3 is 13 amino acids long. Trimming pared 5 bases from V and 8 bases from J, leaving 13 bases between. CDR3 in DNA: TGTGCCAGCAGTCCTCGTGCAGCGGATGAGCAGTTCTTC. This translates into CASSPRAADEQFF.